The 25 T cell receptor beta chains below were found in one sample sequenced in a study of identical twins (dated by TCRdb to between 2015 and 2016). Library preparation was by 5' RACE. TCRdb shows the sequencer as Illumina HiSeq 2000. TCRdb redid the processing of the public reads, applying fastp at Q25 and MiXCR, and retained in-frame beta chains. Rows merge per CDR3 protein into single entries with the most common DNA and genes. The sample table records some 730,000 distinct CDR3 sequences; around a sixth of these occur just once. Around 14% of the sample is taken by the ten largest. These same records also appear under a second study, on T cells expressing NK-cell markers.

The sample taken for sequencing was PBMCs. Every receptor here comes from a woman younger than 35 in good health.

The chain's CDR3 is CASSGNRRETQYF. The CDR3 DNA is TGTGCCAGCAGTGGGAACCGCCGGGAGACCCAGTACTTC. The chain carries TRBV12-3 or TRBV12-4 and TRBJ2-5; D unresolved. This CDR3 region has 13 residues. Deletions cut 5 bases from V and 5 bases from J, with 12 bases between.

The table lists this clonotype with a few counts. V gene TRBV12-3 or TRBV12-4 combines with J gene TRBJ1-4, with D unresolved. Trimming removed 5 bases at V and 7 bases at J, with 17 bases between. This CDR3 comprises 15 residues. Here the CDR3 DNA reads TGTGCCAGCAGTCCTGACATTCTCCGTGGTGAAAAACTGTTTTTT. Translating it yields CASSPDILRGEKLFF.

This clonotype was picked up a small number of times. V is TRBV27 and J is TRBJ1-4, with D perhaps matching TRBD1 (5 bases). Germline CDR1 MNHEY, CDR2 SMNVEV (reference sequence). CDR3 size: 14 residues. V was pared by 10 bases and J by 1 base, with 13 bases between. CDR3 amino acids: CATRGQGTNEKLFF. CDR3 DNA: TGTGCCACCCGCGGGCAGGGAACTAATGAAAAACTGTTTTTT.

This clonotype was counted a few times. V is TRBV20-1 and J is TRBJ2-7; 8 positions agree with TRBD1. V lost 5 bases and J lost 3; bases outside the gene matches: 6. Germline assignment: CDR1 DFQATT and CDR2 SNEGSKA (reference sequence). This CDR3 contains 13 residues. CDR3 protein: CSARQGPFYEQYF. DNA of the CDR3: TGCAGTGCTCGACAGGGGCCCTTCTACGAGCAGTACTTC.

CDR3 coding DNA: TGTGCCAGCAGCTTAAGAGCAGGGGTCAATGAGCAGTTCTTC. Translated: CASSLRAGVNEQFF. The chain is built from TRBV7-2 and TRBJ2-1, with a tentative D call TRBD1 (6 bases). CDR1 and CDR2 (germline): SGHTA, FQGNSA. The CDR3 covers 14 residues. The V end lost 2 bases, the J end lost 6 bases, and 11 bases lay between the germline ends.

The rearrangement joins TRBV20-1 to TRBJ1-5; D is possibly TRBD1 (5 bases). Germline CDR1 DFQATT, CDR2 SNEGSKA (reference sequence). V was shortened by 0 bases and J by 4 bases, with 10 bases between the two germline ends. The CDR3 runs 14 residues. The CDR3 sequence is CSARDLQGNQPQHF. CDR3 in DNA: TGCAGTGCTAGAGATTTGCAGGGAAATCAGCCCCAGCATTTT.

The V and J genes are TRBV11-3 and TRBJ2-5; D is unresolved. V lost 8 bases and J 7 bases, leaving 17 bases between the germline ends. The CDR3 length is 13 residues. CDR1 and CDR2 from the germline V gene are SGHNT and YENEEA. The CDR3 spells CASAQPNRGTQYF. The CDR3 DNA reads as TGTGCCAGCGCCCAGCCTAATCGTGGGACCCAGTACTTC.

CDR3 sequence: CASTLAGTYEQFF. CDR3 sequence (DNA): TGTGCCAGCACACTAGCGGGAACTTATGAGCAGTTCTTC. The J gene is TRBJ2-1, the V gene TRBV25-1; 10 positions agree with TRBD2. CDR3 length: 13 amino acids. V shed 7 bases, J shed 8 bases, and the junction held 5 bases outside the gene matches. CDR1 is MGHDK, CDR2 SYGVNS, per germline.

This clonotype occurred a few times. Written as DNA, the CDR3 is TGCGCCAGTGGTCAGGGGTATCAGCCCCAGCATTTT. Amino acid sequence: CASGQGYQPQHF. The rearrangement links TRBV4-1 to TRBJ1-5, with D perhaps matching TRBD1 (6 bases). CDR1 MGHRA and CDR2 YSYEKL come from the germline V gene. With 9 bases removed from V and 5 bases from J, the gap between germline ends came to 11 bases. The CDR3 spans 12 residues.

This chain joins TRBV9 and TRBJ1-6; D is unresolved. Trimming left V 4 bases short and J 3 bases short, with 14 bases between. From germline, CDR1 is SGDLS and CDR2 YYNGEE. There are 16 residues in the CDR3. The CDR3 nucleotides are TGTGCCAGCAGCCCCGGCGTGGGTCGCTATAATTCACCCCTCCACTTT. Translation: CASSPGVGRYNSPLHF.

The chain has TRBV7-2 and TRBJ2-1; 10 positions agree with TRBD1. There are 15 residues in the CDR3. V was pared by 3 bases and J by 9 bases, with 8 bases of the junction left unmatched. Germline V gene lookup returns CDR1 SGHTA and CDR2 FQGNSA. CDR3 DNA sequence: TGTGCCAGCAGCTTGACGGACAGGGGGGGTGGTGAGCAGTTCTTC. Translation: CASSLTDRGGGEQFF.

The chain links TRBV7-9 to TRBJ2-2, with D possibly being TRBD1 (6 bases). The germline gives CDR1 SEHNR, CDR2 FQNEAQ (reference sequence). The length of the CDR3 is 15 residues. The V and J ends lost 6 bases and 5 bases respectively, with 16 bases between them. CDR3 DNA: TGTGCCAGCAGATCAACAGGGAGTATGACCGGGGAGCTGTTTTTT. Translated, it gives CASRSTGSMTGELFF.

This rearrangement joins TRBV5-1 to TRBJ2-7; the D call may be TRBD1 or TRBD2 (5 bases each). Trimming stripped 6 bases from V and 2 bases from J, with 12 bases between. This CDR3 has 13 residues. Germline V lookup: CDR1 SGHRS, CDR2 YFSETQ. As DNA, the CDR3 is TGCGCCAGCAAAGGGACGGCTACCTACGAGCAGTACTTC. Protein sequence: CASKGTATYEQYF. Drawing the rest from reference TRBV5-1 and TRBJ2-7, the complete variable domain is KAGVTQTPRYLIKTRGQQVTLSCSPISGHRSVSWYQQTPGQGLQFLFEYFSETQRNKGNFPGRFSGRQFSNSRSEMNVSTLELGDSALYLCASKGTATYEQYFGPGTRLTVT.

The V and J genes are TRBV12-5 and TRBJ1-5; D is unresolved. The V and J ends lost 3 bases and 6 bases respectively, with 18 bases between them. In germline, CDR1 is LGHNT, CDR2 FRNRAP. This CDR3 region has 16 residues. The CDR3 spells CASGLDLWPKGQPQHF. The CDR3 DNA sequence: TGTGCTAGTGGTTTAGACTTGTGGCCGAAAGGTCAGCCCCAGCATTTT. Full variable domain (rest looked up from reference TRBV12-5 and TRBJ1-5): DARVTQTPRHKVTEMGQEVTMRCQPILGHNTVFWYRQTMMQGLELLAYFRNRAPLDDSGMPKDRFSAEMPDATLATLKIQPSEPRDSAVYFCASGLDLWPKGQPQHFGDGTRLSIL.

This clonotype was seen a few times. The genes are TRBV6-5 and TRBJ2-1; TRBD2 matches at 8 bases. The CDR3 has 16 amino acids. CDR1 and CDR2 from the germline V gene are MNHEY and SVGAGI. Trimming at V came to 4 bases and at J to 4 bases, leaving 9 bases not matched to a gene. DNA for the CDR3: TGTGCCAGCAGTTCGTTGGCGGGAGGTACTTACAATGAGCAGTTCTTC. It yields the protein CASSSLAGGTYNEQFF.

The chain carries TRBV9 and TRBJ1-2; D is unclear. Germline loops: CDR1 SGDLS, CDR2 YYNGEE. The V and J ends lost 4 bases and 3 bases respectively, with 10 bases between them. This CDR3 region has 13 residues. DNA for the CDR3: TGTGCCAGCAGCTCGGGGAGGGACTATGGCTACACCTTC. Protein product: CASSSGRDYGYTF. Based on the CDR3 plus reference TRBV9 and TRBJ1-2, the full variable domain is DSGVTQTPKHLITATGQRVTLRCSPRSGDLSVYWYQQSLDQGLQFLIQYYNGEERAKGNILERFSAQQFPDLHSELNLSSLELGDSALYFCASSSGRDYGYTFGSGTRLTVV.

This clonotype showed up just a few times. The chain carries TRBV5-1 and TRBJ2-3, with 9 bases that match TRBD1. Trimming cost V 0 bases and J 6 bases; bases outside gene matches: 8. The germline gives CDR1 SGHRS, CDR2 YFSETQ. This CDR3 is built from 16 residues. Here the CDR3 reads CASSLEQAGQGDTQYF. DNA for the CDR3: TGCGCCAGCAGCTTGGAGCAGGCGGGACAGGGTGATACGCAGTATTTT.

This clonotype was counted between two and nine times. This sequence joins TRBV7-8 and TRBJ2-1; 10 bases are a match to TRBD2. The ends lost 4 bases at V and 5 bases at J; junction bases unmatched: 5. Germline CDR1 reads SGHVS; CDR2 reads FQNEAQ. The CDR3 contains 15 residues. In nucleotides, the CDR3 is TGTGCCAGCAGCTACTTAGCGGGGGGAAACAATGAGCAGTTCTTC. This translates into CASSYLAGGNNEQFF.

The chain couples TRBV20-1 to TRBJ2-2, with 7 bases identical to TRBD1. In germline, CDR1 is DFQATT, CDR2 SNEGSKA (reference sequence). Germline trimming cut 6 bases from V and 5 bases from J; bases unmatched to any gene: 6. The CDR3 is made up of 13 amino acids. CDR3 sequence reads: CSARQGRTGELFF. Here the CDR3 DNA reads TGCAGTGCCAGACAGGGAAGGACCGGGGAGCTGTTTTTT.

This clonotype was observed a handful of times. The rearrangement joins TRBV3-1 to TRBJ2-5; D perhaps matches TRBD1 (5 bases). Between the trimmed V and J ends, which lost 1 base and 1 base, there was a span of 7 bases. This CDR3 contains 14 residues. The V gene's germline CDR1 is LGHDT and CDR2 YNNKEL (reference sequence). CDR3 residues: CASSQVTAQETQYF. CDR3 nucleotide sequence: TGTGCCAGCAGCCAAGTGACAGCCCAAGAGACCCAGTACTTC.

In this sample, this clonotype turned up a few times. The V call is TRBV5-5, the J call TRBJ1-5, with TRBD1 matching over 7 bases. CDR1 is SGHKS and CDR2 is YYEKEE in the germline V gene (reference sequence). The CDR3 is 15 amino acids. With 2 bases clipped from V and 6 bases from J, the junction kept 8 bases outside the gene matches. The CDR3 sequence: CASSFDRVRGQPQHF. The CDR3 DNA sequence: TGTGCCAGCAGCTTCGACAGGGTGCGTGGTCAGCCCCAGCATTTT.

This clonotype was seen many times. V gene TRBV10-3 combines with J gene TRBJ2-1, with 12 positions matching TRBD2. The CDR3 consists of 15 residues. CDR1 ENHRY and CDR2 SYGVKD come from the germline V gene. V lost 6 bases to trimming and J lost 4 bases; unmatched junction nucleotides: 4. The CDR3 spells CAIRRTSGEYNEQFF. In DNA form, the CDR3 reads TGTGCCATCAGGAGGACTAGCGGGGAATACAATGAGCAGTTCTTC.

The table lists this clonotype with a few counts. J is TRBJ2-1 and V is TRBV4-3; 7 bases line up with TRBD2. The CDR3 consists of 17 residues. V lost 0 bases and J lost 3; bases outside the gene matches: 8. CDR1 is LGHNA, CDR2 YSLEER, per germline. CDR3 region: CASSQDRVGGSYNEQFF. The CDR3 coding sequence is TGCGCCAGCAGCCAAGACAGGGTGGGCGGGAGCTACAATGAGCAGTTCTTC.

V gene TRBV15 combines with J gene TRBJ1-2; a possible D gene is TRBD1 (6 bases). The CDR3 loop spans 13 amino acids. Germline V CDR1 and CDR2: LNHNV, YYDKDF (reference sequence). Between the trimmed V and J ends, which lost 0 bases and 6 bases, there was a span of 8 bases. The CDR3: CATSRESGDGYTF. The CDR3 DNA follows: TGTGCCACCAGCAGAGAATCAGGGGATGGCTACACCTTC. The whole variable domain, remainder taken from reference TRBV15 and TRBJ1-2, is DAMVIQNPRYQVTQFGKPVTLSCSQTLNHNVMYWYQQKSSQAPKLLFHYYDKDFNNEADTPDNFQSRRPNTSFCFLDIRSPGLGDTAMYLCATSRESGDGYTFGSGTRLTVV.

The chain links TRBV29-1 to TRBJ2-5, with 13 bases fitting TRBD2. The germline CDR1 and CDR2 sequences are SQVTM and ANQGSEA. This CDR3 region has 14 residues. V was clipped by 6 bases and J by 1 base; unmatched bases: 2. CDR3 sequence (DNA): TGCAGCGTGACTAGCGGGAGGACCCAAGAGACCCAGTACTTC. Translated, it gives CSVTSGRTQETQYF.